These 15 T cell receptor beta chains were all obtained from the same sample, sequenced in a study of ipilimumab plus nivolumab after autologous stem cell transplantation. Data came from immunoSEQ multiplex PCR; TCRdb stores just in-frame clones and leaves some out. The table lists roughly 45,000 clones, around nine tenths of them singletons. The sequencing here drew on PBMCs, taken in a trial of ipilimumab plus nivolumab as post-transplant consolidation. All receptors derive from a male donor with multiple myeloma.

The rearrangement uses TRBV6-5 and TRBJ1-3, with a tentative D call TRBD1 (6 bases). The CDR3 covers 16 residues. The V gene's germline CDR1 is MNHEY and CDR2 SVGAGI. V lost 2 bases, J lost 4 bases, and 15 bases lay in between. The CDR3 spells CASSYGAGDSGNTIYF. Here the CDR3 DNA reads TGTGCCAGCAGTTACGGGGCAGGGGATTCGGGAAACACCATATATTTT.

The rearrangement uses TRBV19 and TRBJ1-1; possible D gene TRBD1, 6 bases. Trimming removed 6 bases at V and 1 base at J, with 18 bases between. Per the germline V gene, CDR1 is LNHDA and CDR2 is SQIVND (reference sequence). This CDR3 is built from 16 residues. This CDR3 is CASRPFLYRENTEAFF. The CDR3 coding sequence is TGTGCCAGTAGACCCTTCCTATACAGGGAGAACACTGAAGCTTTCTTT.

V is TRBV5-1 and J is TRBJ1-1; no definite D call. The CDR3 has 15 amino acids. Germline V gene data show CDR1 as SGHRS and CDR2 as YFSETQ. Trimming removed 4 bases from V and 2 bases from J, with 15 bases in between. CDR3 loop: CASSVTPGPNTEAFF. The DNA of the CDR3 is TGCGCCAGCAGCGTTACCCCGGGCCCTAACACTGAAGCTTTCTTT.

The J gene is TRBJ1-1, the V gene TRBV27, with a tentative D call TRBD1 (5 bases). Germline CDR1 MNHEY, CDR2 SMNVEV (reference sequence). With 5 bases removed from V and 3 bases from J, the gap between germline ends came to 16 bases. This CDR3 comprises 15 residues. CDR3 sequence reads: CASSSYRGPHTEAFF. For the CDR3, the DNA is TGTGCCAGCAGTAGCTACCGGGGCCCACACACTGAAGCTTTCTTT.

This chain links TRBV29-1 with TRBJ1-2; D call uncertain. The CDR3 has 12 amino acids. Germline CDR1 reads SQVTM; CDR2 reads ANQGSEA. The V end lost 6 bases, the J end lost 4 bases, and 12 bases lay between the germline ends. The DNA of the CDR3 is TGCAGCGTAGGAAGGTCGGCCTATGGCTACACCTTC. Protein sequence: CSVGRSAYGYTF.

V and J are TRBV28 and TRBJ2-1, with D possibly TRBD2 on 5 matching bases. Trimming cost V 5 bases and J 2 bases, with 10 bases left between them. The CDR3 totals 14 residues. The germline V gene encodes CDR1 MDHEN and CDR2 SYDVKM. This chain's CDR3 is CASSLPGTYNEQFF. The CDR3 nucleotides are TGTGCCAGCAGTCTTCCCGGGACCTACAATGAGCAGTTCTTC.

The genes are TRBV9 and TRBJ2-5, with 7 bases that match TRBD2. V gave up 4 bases and J gave up 1 base; unmatched junction bases: 10. The CDR3 consists of 16 residues. Per the germline V gene, CDR1 is SGDLS and CDR2 is YYNGEE. The CDR3 nucleotides read TGTGCCAGCAGCCCAAGACTAGCCAGTTCCCAAGAGACCCAGTACTTC. Translated, it gives CASSPRLASSQETQYF.

The rearrangement joins TRBV5-1 to TRBJ1-5; 8 bases line up with TRBD1. Germline-derived CDR1 and CDR2 are SGHRS and YFSETQ. The CDR3 length is 16 residues. J gave up 1 base and V 4 bases, and 7 bases lay outside the gene matches. DNA of the CDR3: TGCGCCAGCAGCCCTGGACAGGGATCAAGCAATCAGCCCCAGCATTTT. Encoded protein: CASSPGQGSSNQPQHF.

The chain couples TRBV5-1 to TRBJ1-4, with D unresolved. Germline V gene lookup returns CDR1 SGHRS and CDR2 YFSETQ. Trimming removed 0 bases from V and 0 bases from J, with 6 bases in between. This CDR3 region has 15 residues. The CDR3 region is CASSLEPTTNEKLFF. The CDR3 DNA reads TGCGCCAGCAGCTTGGAACCTACAACTAATGAAAAACTGTTTTTT.

This clone is a singleton in its sample. J is TRBJ1-6 and V is TRBV19; TRBD1 matches 7 bases. CDR1 LNHDA and CDR2 SQIVND come from the germline V gene (reference sequence). Losses at the gene ends were 3 bases for V and 0 bases for J; bases not matched to a gene: 11. This CDR3 spans 19 amino acids. CDR3 region: CASSMFLFGDSSYNSPLHF. The CDR3 DNA sequence: TGTGCCAGTAGTATGTTCCTCTTCGGGGACAGCTCCTATAATTCACCCCTCCACTTT.

This chain joins TRBV30 and TRBJ2-3; D is undetermined. CDR1 and CDR2 (germline): GTSNPN, SVGIG (reference sequence). This CDR3 is 16 amino acids long. The V and J ends lost 3 bases and 2 bases respectively, with 18 bases between them. DNA for the CDR3: TGTGCCTGGAGCCGGGCCCAGGAGCCATACACAGATACGCAGTATTTT. Amino acid sequence: CAWSRAQEPYTDTQYF.

The genes are TRBV5-1 and TRBJ1-3; 7 bases match TRBD1. This CDR3 is 14 amino acids long. The J segment lost 9 bases and the V segment lost 4 bases, leaving 10 bases of the junction unmatched. Germline CDR1 and CDR2: SGHRS and YFSETQ. The CDR3 DNA reads TGCGCCAGCAGCATGGAGGGGGCTTCAGGCACCATATATTTT. It codes for CASSMEGASGTIYF.

This clone turned up a few times. The chain uses TRBV14 and TRBJ1-1; D not certain. V lost 3 bases and J lost 2, with 7 bases in between. The CDR3 sequence is 13 residues long. CDR1 is SGHDN, CDR2 FVKESK, per germline. The chain's CDR3 is CASSQPANTEAFF. The CDR3 DNA is TGTGCCAGCAGCCAGCCAGCCAACACTGAAGCTTTCTTT.

V gene TRBV18 combines with J gene TRBJ2-7, with a possible D match to TRBD2 (6 bases). V shed 3 bases and J shed 5 bases, with 20 bases lying between them. The CDR3 is 16 amino acids. Germline lookup yields CDR1 KGHSH and CDR2 LQKENI. CDR3 nucleotide sequence: TGTGCCAGCTCACCCGCTAGTAGCGGCGCTCGGAACGAGCAGTACTTC. The encoded protein is CASSPASSGARNEQYF.

The chain combines TRBV6-5 with TRBJ2-7, with 7 bases fitting TRBD1. Trimming at V came to 5 bases and at J to 3 bases, leaving 10 bases not matched to a gene. This CDR3 is 15 amino acids long. Germline loops: CDR1 MNHEY, CDR2 SVGAGI. In DNA, the CDR3 is TGTGCCAGCAGTGCTTACCCGGGACAGAACTACGAGCAGTACTTC. Translation: CASSAYPGQNYEQYF.